This T cell receptor beta chain was retrieved from a study of T cell responses to AZD1222 COVID-19 vaccine. Sequencing was performed with immunoSEQ multiplex PCR; in TCRdb, only in-frame clones are kept and a portion is missing. In the table there are some 140,000 clones, around 93% of which are singletons. Trimming took 3 bases from V and 5 from J; bases not matched to a gene: 8. The germline CDR1 and CDR2 sequences are SGHTA and FQGNSA. The CDR3 runs to 15 residues. Turning to this clone: As yet, its antigen is unknown.

Study observations and caveats: Repertoire sampling happened only post peak T cell response. Nearly half of spike-specific TCRs reportedly go after variant regions that carry no mutations. Most donors were white British, females outnumbered males, and clonal diversity was possibly underestimated. At study baseline, merely six AZD1222 recipients were seropositive.

The sample here was peripheral blood, taken on day 0 of AZD1222 vaccination. This clonotype originated in an adult in good health. This rearrangement joins TRBV7-2 to TRBJ2-5; 8 nucleotides line up with TRBD1. In nucleotides, the CDR3 is TGTGCCAGCAGCTTCGGACAGGGTGGATGGGAGACCCAGTACTTC. Its protein product is CASSFGQGGWETQYF.